The 32 T cell receptor beta chains given below trace back to one sample, sequenced in a study of T cell responses to AZD1222 COVID-19 vaccine. Profiled with immunoSEQ multiplex PCR; TCRdb holds only in-frame clones, not every one. Of roughly 150,000 clones listed, about 93% are singletons. This specimen was peripheral blood, taken on day 0 of AZD1222 vaccination. The receptors stem from an adult in good health.

The chain uses TRBV6-6 and TRBJ2-5; the D is unclear. The CDR3 sequence is 11 residues long. Trimming took 10 bases from V and 5 from J, leaving 11 bases between them. Germline loops: CDR1 MNHNY, CDR2 SVGAGI (reference sequence). CDR3 protein: CATLLSETQYF. The CDR3 DNA follows: TGTGCCACCCTGCTCAGCGAGACCCAGTACTTC.

Here the CDR3 DNA reads TGCGCCAGCAGCTTGGAACAGGGTACAGATACGCAGTATTTT. Encoded protein: CASSLEQGTDTQYF. This chain connects TRBV5-1 to TRBJ2-3; possible D gene TRBD1, 6 bases. The CDR3 is made up of 14 amino acids. Trimming left V 0 bases short and J 3 bases short, with 8 bases between. Per germline, CDR1 SGHRS and CDR2 YFSETQ.

The chain links TRBV10-3 to TRBJ2-7, with D perhaps TRBD1 or TRBD2 (6 bases each). Germline V gives CDR1 ENHRY, CDR2 SYGVKD. V was cut by 11 bases and J by 2 bases, with 22 bases left in between. The CDR3 loop spans 15 amino acids. This CDR3 is CAVGDTGGATYEQYF. The CDR3 nucleotides read TGTGCCGTGGGGGACACCGGAGGGGCTACCTACGAGCAGTACTTC.

This chain links TRBV28 with TRBJ2-7; D gene unclear. The CDR3 runs 15 residues. V was shortened by 5 bases and J by 2 bases, with 16 bases between the two germline ends. Germline V gives CDR1 MDHEN, CDR2 SYDVKM. CDR3 loop: CASSPQPNPPYEQYF. The CDR3, as DNA: TGTGCCAGCAGTCCCCAGCCGAACCCCCCCTACGAGCAGTACTTC.

The chain is built from TRBV2 and TRBJ2-1; 7 bases align to TRBD2. Trimming took 11 bases from V and 4 from J; bases not matched to a gene: 8. This CDR3 comprises 13 residues. Looked up from germline, CDR1 is SNHLY and CDR2 is FYNNEI. In DNA form, the CDR3 reads TGTGCCGGAAGGGACTACCTATACAATGAGCAGTTCTTC. This codes for CAGRDYLYNEQFF.

The chain employs TRBV2 and TRBJ1-5, with D possibly matching TRBD1 (5 bases). Germline lookup yields CDR1 SNHLY and CDR2 FYNNEI. The ends were cut back, 5 bases at V and 5 bases at J, with 19 bases in the middle. This CDR3 region has 16 residues. The CDR3 region has the DNA TGTGCCAGCAGTATCGATCCCCCAGGGACCTATCAGCCCCAGCATTTT. Protein product: CASSIDPPGTYQPQHF.

In its sample, this clone was seen once. The J gene is TRBJ2-3, the V gene TRBV5-1; the match to TRBD2 covers 11 bases. CDR1 and CDR2 (germline): SGHRS, YFSETQ. Trimming cost V 3 bases and J 2 bases; bases outside gene matches: 5. CDR3 length: 16 amino acids. The CDR3 is CASSSGLAANTDTQYF. The CDR3 bases are TGCGCCAGCAGCTCGGGACTAGCGGCCAACACAGATACGCAGTATTTT.

The chain recombines TRBV14 with TRBJ1-2, with D tentatively TRBD1 (5 bases). The germline CDR1 and CDR2 sequences are SGHDN and FVKESK. The CDR3 has 16 residues. Trimming pared 0 bases from V and 8 bases from J, leaving 19 bases between. This CDR3 is CASSQESGRRLAGYTF. CDR3 DNA sequence: TGTGCCAGCAGCCAAGAGTCGGGGCGACGGTTGGCGGGCTACACCTTC.

The gene calls are TRBV5-6 and TRBJ2-7, with 7 bases matching TRBD2. Germline loops: CDR1 SGHDT, CDR2 YYEEEE. V dropped 4 bases and J dropped 3; count of bases not matched to a gene: 16. CDR3 length: 17 residues. The CDR3 coding sequence is TGTGCCAGCAGCGGGACCGGTGGAGTAGCGGGCCTCTACGAGCAGTACTTC. Translation: CASSGTGGVAGLYEQYF. The whole variable domain, filled in from reference TRBV5-6 and TRBJ2-7, reads DAGVTQSPTHLIKTRGQQVTLRCSPKSGHDTVSWYQQALGQGPQFIFQYYEEEERQRGNFPDRFSGHQFPNYSSELNVNALLLGDSALYLCASSGTGGVAGLYEQYFGPGTRLTVT.

The gene calls are TRBV7-2 and TRBJ2-7; D perhaps matches TRBD1 (5 bases). V was shortened by 4 bases and J by 3 bases, with 13 bases between the two germline ends. The CDR3 extends over 14 amino acids. Per germline, CDR1 SGHTA and CDR2 FQGNSA. The DNA for the CDR3 is TGTGCCAGCAGCTCACTTGGGGCTGACTACGAGCAGTACTTC. Its protein product is CASSSLGADYEQYF.

The J gene is TRBJ2-3, the V gene TRBV7-2; D is possibly TRBD2 (6 bases). Germline CDR1 reads SGHTA; CDR2 reads FQGNSA. The CDR3 consists of 16 residues. Trimming removed 0 bases from V and 7 bases from J, with 17 bases in between. The CDR3 spells CASSLAWTGERNTQYF. The CDR3 coding sequence is TGTGCCAGCAGCTTAGCATGGACGGGGGAGAGGAATACGCAGTATTTT.

The rearrangement joins TRBV6-5 to TRBJ1-5, with D hard to call. With 5 bases removed from V and 1 base from J, the gap between germline ends came to 12 bases. The germline V gene has CDR1 MNHEY and CDR2 SVGAGI. The CDR3 extends over 15 amino acids. CDR3 DNA sequence: TGTGCCAGCAGTAGTTCCCCGGCCAGCAATCAGCCCCAGCATTTT. The encoded protein is CASSSSPASNQPQHF.

The sample holds one count of this clone. The CDR3 DNA follows: TGTGCCAGCAGCGTTAAGTCATCGCTTGAACCAGACACTGAAGCTTTCTTT. This translates into CASSVKSSLEPDTEAFF. This chain links TRBV9 with TRBJ1-1; D is uncertain. The CDR3 consists of 17 residues. From germline, CDR1 is SGDLS and CDR2 YYNGEE. V lost 2 bases and J lost 3, with 20 bases in between.

The CDR3 DNA is TGTGCCAGCAGCGGGTGGGAATACACTGAAGCTTTCTTT. Amino acid sequence: CASSGWEYTEAFF. V and J are TRBV6-5 and TRBJ1-1; D is uncertain. V was cut by 6 bases and J by 3 bases, with 11 bases left in between. The CDR3 consists of 13 residues. Per germline, CDR1 MNHEY and CDR2 SVGAGI.

This chain joins TRBV5-4 and TRBJ2-7; 10 bases align to TRBD2. The CDR3 contains 17 residues. Per germline, CDR1 SGHNT and CDR2 YYREEE (reference sequence). V lost 3 bases and J lost 0; bases outside the gene matches: 9. The CDR3 DNA reads TGTGCCAGCAGCTCAAGACTAGCGGGCGCATTCTCCTACGAGCAGTACTTC. This gives the protein CASSSRLAGAFSYEQYF.

J is TRBJ2-5 and V is TRBV10-3; D ambiguous. Trimming took 0 bases from V and 5 from J, leaving 13 bases between them. The germline V gene encodes CDR1 ENHRY and CDR2 SYGVKD. The CDR3 runs to 15 residues. The CDR3 DNA is TGTGCCATCAGTGAGTCGGGCAGCTACGGGGAGACCCAGTACTTC. This codes for CAISESGSYGETQYF.

The genes are TRBV27 and TRBJ2-1; D might be TRBD2 (6 bases). The V and J ends lost 6 bases and 8 bases respectively, with 20 bases between them. Germline CDR1 is MNHEY and CDR2 is SMNVEV (reference sequence). CDR3 length equals 15 residues. CDR3 sequence: CASSPPPSATYEQFF. DNA for the CDR3: TGTGCCAGCAGCCCACCCCCTAGCGCCACCTATGAGCAGTTCTTC.

This chain connects TRBV19 to TRBJ2-2; D tentatively fits TRBD1 or TRBD2 (6 bases each). This CDR3 comprises 16 residues. Trimming pared 6 bases from V and 3 bases from J, leaving 17 bases between. Germline V gene data show CDR1 as LNHDA and CDR2 as SQIVND (reference sequence). The CDR3 protein is CASSHLRGLDTGELFF. The CDR3, as DNA: TGTGCCAGTAGCCACCTTCGGGGGCTGGACACCGGGGAGCTGTTTTTT.

The chain employs TRBV14 and TRBJ2-1; D unclear. Germline V CDR1 and CDR2: SGHDN, FVKESK. Deletions cut 2 bases from V and 5 bases from J, with 13 bases between. The CDR3 has 15 amino acids. The CDR3 DNA follows: TGTGCCAGCAGCCAACCACCGGCGGCAAACAATGAGCAGTTCTTC. It is translated as CASSQPPAANNEQFF.

This clone was detected only once. The V call is TRBV5-1, the J call TRBJ1-2; 9 bases align to TRBD1. V was pared by 3 bases and J by 2 bases, with 14 bases of the junction left unmatched. From germline, CDR1 is SGHRS and CDR2 YFSETQ. This CDR3 contains 18 residues. CDR3: CASSYGPSGDRANYGYTF. Here the CDR3 DNA reads TGCGCCAGCAGCTACGGGCCCTCTGGGGACAGGGCGAACTATGGCTACACCTTC.

The genes are TRBV21-1 and TRBJ2-5. TRBV21-1 is a documented pseudogene. This CDR3 comprises 12 residues. In DNA, the CDR3 is TGTGCCAGCAGCAAAGTGGGGGAGACCCAGTACTTC. This codes for CASSKVGETQYF.

As DNA, the CDR3 is TGTGCCAGTAACGGGGACAGGGGTCATCGGGAGGGCCGTGGCACCGGGGAGCTGTTTTTT. Translated, it gives CASNGDRGHREGRGTGELFF. The chain recombines TRBV19 with TRBJ2-2; 10 nucleotides align to TRBD1. Per the germline V gene, CDR1 is LNHDA and CDR2 is SQIVND (reference sequence). This CDR3 is 20 amino acids long. V was pared by 7 bases and J by 4 bases, with 21 bases of the junction left unmatched.

In its sample, this clone was seen once. The chain combines TRBV25-1 with TRBJ2-1; tentatively, D is TRBD1 (6 bases). CDR1 and CDR2 from the germline V gene are MGHDK and SYGVNS. The length of the CDR3 is 14 residues. With 2 bases removed from V and 8 bases from J, the gap between germline ends came to 13 bases. For the CDR3, the DNA is TGTGCCAGCAGTGAACCAGGGGCGCACCATGAGCAGTTCTTC. This encodes CASSEPGAHHEQFF.

J is TRBJ2-7 and V is TRBV11-3; 11 nucleotides agree with TRBD2. The CDR3 loop spans 15 amino acids. The ends lost 3 bases at V and 3 bases at J; junction bases unmatched: 4. CDR1 and CDR2 (germline): SGHNT, YENEEA. CDR3 in amino acids: CASSFLAGGDYEQYF. CDR3 in DNA: TGTGCCAGCAGCTTTCTAGCGGGAGGTGACTACGAGCAGTACTTC.

The V call is TRBV5-1, the J call TRBJ1-1; D gene ambiguous. The CDR3 runs 14 residues. V dropped 4 bases and J dropped 3 bases, with 13 bases sitting between them. The germline gives CDR1 SGHRS, CDR2 YFSETQ. CDR3 nucleotides: TGCGCCAGCAGCCCAATGGGGTGGGACACTGAAGCTTTCTTT. As protein: CASSPMGWDTEAFF.

The chain uses TRBV29-1 and TRBJ2-3, with D perhaps matching TRBD1 (6 bases). CDR1 is SQVTM and CDR2 is ANQGSEA in the germline V gene. The length of the CDR3 is 16 residues. V was pared by 6 bases and J by 2 bases, with 21 bases between. The CDR3: CSVRQNPPGHTDTQYF. The CDR3 coding sequence is TGCAGCGTCCGACAGAATCCTCCGGGACACACAGATACGCAGTATTTT.

The chain carries TRBV4-1 and TRBJ1-5; D is uncertain. With 0 bases removed from V and 0 bases from J, the gap between germline ends came to 6 bases. Germline V CDR1 and CDR2: MGHRA, YSYEKL. There are 15 residues in the CDR3. This chain's CDR3 is CASSQEEVSNQPQHF. The DNA of the CDR3 is TGCGCCAGCAGCCAAGAAGAAGTTAGCAATCAGCCCCAGCATTTT.

The genes are TRBV19 and TRBJ1-5, with 9 bases lining up with TRBD1. Germline assignment: CDR1 LNHDA and CDR2 SQIVND (reference sequence). The CDR3 is 16 residues long. V lost 7 bases, J lost 0 bases, and 7 bases stayed unmatched. The CDR3 nucleotides read TGTGCCAGTATGGGGACAGGGCGCGGTAGCAATCAGCCCCAGCATTTT. Protein sequence: CASMGTGRGSNQPQHF.

J is TRBJ2-2 and V is TRBV27; D ambiguous. The germline V and J ends were trimmed by 3 bases and 0 bases, with 5 bases remaining between them. There are 14 residues in the CDR3. Per the germline V gene, CDR1 is MNHEY and CDR2 is SMNVEV (reference sequence). CDR3 sequence (DNA): TGTGCCAGCAGTTTTAGGGCGAACACCGGGGAGCTGTTTTTT. This translates into CASSFRANTGELFF.

V usage is TRBV12-5 and J usage is TRBJ2-1, with D possibly TRBD1 on 6 matching bases. V lost 2 bases, J lost 3 bases, and 11 bases lay in between. The CDR3 is 15 residues long. Per the germline V gene, CDR1 is LGHNT and CDR2 is FRNRAP. CDR3 residues: CASGLLRGGYNEQFF. CDR3 coding DNA: TGTGCTAGTGGTTTGTTGAGAGGGGGCTACAATGAGCAGTTCTTC.

The chain uses TRBV6-2 or TRBV6-3 and TRBJ2-7; 11 positions match TRBD2. Germline values: CDR1 MNHEY, CDR2 SVGEGT. This CDR3 spans 15 amino acids. V shed 8 bases and J 3 bases; nucleotides not matched to a gene: 9. Here the CDR3 DNA reads TGTGCCAGCCGTTCCTCGGGACTAGCGGTCTACGAGCAGTACTTC. Protein: CASRSSGLAVYEQYF.

The chain links TRBV29-1 to TRBJ1-2; 7 nucleotides align to TRBD1. J lost 4 bases, V lost 6 bases, and 8 bases had no gene match. CDR3 size: 13 residues. From germline, CDR1 is SQVTM and CDR2 ANQGSEA. The CDR3 nucleotides are TGCAGCGTGGGTAATGGACAGGTCTATGGCTACACCTTC. It codes for CSVGNGQVYGYTF.